Described below is a single T cell receptor (beta chain) sequence and its context. Following extraction, RNA underwent reverse transcription to cDNA, which served as the sequencing template. Clones were sequenced by immunoSEQ multiplex PCR, and TCRdb holds only the in-frame ones, with some missing. The sample shows around 97,000 clones, around 86% of them seen only once. These data are taken from a study of CD8+ T cells in alopecia areata. The CDR3 loop spans 15 amino acids. Per the germline V gene, CDR1 is SGHDT and CDR2 is YYEEEE. The ends were cut back, 0 bases at V and 3 bases at J, with 13 bases in the middle. The treatment: oral pan-JAK inhibitor, 5-10 mg twice daily.

The chain combines TRBV5-6 with TRBJ2-7; D is unclear. The input for sequencing was CD8+ T cells sorted from blood, taken around week 30, from a patient treated with tofacitinib. The clonotype comes from a human donor with alopecia areata. CDR3: CASSLDSAARYEQYF. The CDR3 DNA reads as TGTGCCAGCAGCTTGGATTCCGCGGCTCGCTACGAGCAGTACTTC.